This TCR beta chain was profiled in a study of long-term antiretroviral therapy in people with HIV. This CDR3 is built from 14 residues. Germline V gene data show CDR1 as MNHEY and CDR2 as SMNVEV (reference sequence). V lost 6 bases to trimming and J lost 3 bases; unmatched junction nucleotides: 8. Running of the v3.0 immunoSEQ assay took place at survey level. Sequencing was performed with immunoSEQ multiplex PCR; in TCRdb, only in-frame clones are kept and a portion is missing. The repertoire holds 20,000 to 25,000 clones, with about 80% as singletons. This clonotype was obtained from a man aged 18 to 30 with HIV. The sequencing here drew on unsorted PBMCs, taken 0.5 years after starting antiretroviral therapy. The chain employs TRBV27 and TRBJ2-7; 7 bases are shared with TRBD1. CDR3 region: CASSPGGVVYEQYF. In nucleotides, the CDR3 is TGTGCCAGCAGCCCAGGGGGTGTCGTCTACGAGCAGTACTTC.